Sequencing of this T cell receptor beta chain was carried out in a study of early T cells in non-severe SARS-CoV-2 infection. The overall study: The sequenced material was bulk RNA from unsorted whole blood, and its chains were unpaired.

Study-wide findings and caveats: VDJdb matching favored anti-spike CD8 responses, missing private and CD4 specificities.

Germline V gene lookup returns CDR1 DFQATT and CDR2 SNEGSKA (reference sequence). This CDR3 region has 15 residues. Trimming shortened V by 3 bases and J by 1 base, and 15 bases separated the two germline ends. Molecules of cDNA were individually given unique molecular identifiers that were attached to them. TCRdb passed the 5' RACE reads through MiXCR, listing each CDR3 protein once. The sample consists of 30,000 to 40,000 distinct CDR3 sequences, more than 5% of them appearing once. This clonotype was found many times. Antigen: not known. Sequencing used whole blood. The V gene is TRBV20-1, the J gene TRBJ1-1; D gene unclear. The sequence derives from an adult who was a healthcare worker with PCR-confirmed SARS-CoV-2 infection or an uninfected control (not recorded which). CDR3 region: CSARKWTPWNTEAFF. The CDR3 DNA follows: TGCAGTGCTAGGAAATGGACCCCGTGGAACACTGAAGCTTTCTTT.